This TCR beta chain derives from a study of blood T cell repertoires in COVID-19. Overall study: Samples representing acute and convalescent COVID-19 were sourced from the United States, Italy and Spain.

Participant age was roughly 18 to 90 years, and participants resided in about 25 US areas. What the recovered Cohort 3 donors had was two negative PCRs, clearance, or symptom resolution. Germline V gene sequence: CDR1 LNHNV, CDR2 YYDKDF (reference sequence). The CDR3 loop spans 15 amino acids. J lost 5 bases, V lost 1 base, and 6 bases had no gene match. This table comes from immunoSEQ multiplex PCR, and its TCRdb copy is limited to in-frame clones, with some not included. The data show hundreds of thousands of clones, roughly nine tenths seen once. The V and J genes are TRBV15 and TRBJ2-7, with 9 bases fitting TRBD1. The sequenced material came from PBMCs or T cells enriched from blood (not recorded which). The sequence came from a man aged 25 to 40 who had recovered from COVID-19. The CDR3 bases are TGTGCCACCAGCAGAGGGAAACAGGGGGCGCACGAGCAGTACTTC. Translation gives CATSRGKQGAHEQYF.